This TCR beta chain was recorded in a study of blood T cell repertoires in COVID-19. Study information: Sites across the United States, Italy and Spain contributed samples from acute and convalescent COVID-19.

Original analysis: Reference gene primer amplification in the assay estimated nucleated cell counts. Profiled with immunoSEQ multiplex PCR; TCRdb holds only in-frame clones, not every one. D and trimming were read from the DNA, whereas the V and J calls and clone size are those reported in that table. The data show 320,000 or so clones, 85% seen once. Participant ages covered about 18 to 95 years across about two dozen US areas. Trimming took 0 bases from V and 10 from J, leaving 10 bases between them. The germline gives CDR1 MGHDK, CDR2 SYGVNS. The CDR3 covers 13 residues. The sequence came from a woman aged 25 to 45 who had been exposed to COVID-19. Sequencing was carried out using PBMCs or T cells enriched from blood (not recorded which). The V and J genes are TRBV25-1 and TRBJ2-1; D possibly corresponds to TRBD1 (6 bases). CDR3 in amino acids: CASSEYRTEEQFF. CDR3 bases: TGTGCCAGCAGTGAATATAGGACAGAAGAGCAGTTCTTC.